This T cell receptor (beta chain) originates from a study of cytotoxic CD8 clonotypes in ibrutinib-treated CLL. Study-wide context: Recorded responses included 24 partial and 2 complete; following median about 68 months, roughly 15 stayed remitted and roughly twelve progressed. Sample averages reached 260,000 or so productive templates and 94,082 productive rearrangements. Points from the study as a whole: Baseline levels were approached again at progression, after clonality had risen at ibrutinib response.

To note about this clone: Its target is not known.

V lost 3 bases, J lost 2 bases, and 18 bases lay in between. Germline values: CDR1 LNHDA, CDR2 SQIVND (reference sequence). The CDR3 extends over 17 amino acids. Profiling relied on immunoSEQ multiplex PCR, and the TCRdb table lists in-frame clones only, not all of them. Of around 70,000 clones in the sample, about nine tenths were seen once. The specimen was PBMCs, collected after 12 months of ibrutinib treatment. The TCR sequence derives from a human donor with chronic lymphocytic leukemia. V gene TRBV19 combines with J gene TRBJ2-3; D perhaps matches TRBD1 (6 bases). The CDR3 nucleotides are TGTGCCAGTAGTATCCAAATCACCTGGGACATCACAGATACGCAGTATTTT. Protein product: CASSIQITWDITDTQYF.